This T cell receptor beta chain was captured in a study of T-cell memory formation after mild COVID-19. Study-level background: In these data, TCR clusters were largely donor specific.

About this clonotype itself: The antigen is undetermined.

Trimming shortened V by 5 bases and J by 0 bases, and 20 bases separated the two germline ends. This CDR3 contains 18 residues. In germline, CDR1 is SGHTA, CDR2 FQGNSA. The study's findings and limits: Day 15 to 85 contracting clones showed balanced CD4/CD8; later expanders leaned CD4+. The finding that pre-infection memory included some responding clones suggested that cross-reactive memory joined.

cDNA libraries for TCR alpha and TCR beta, carrying sample barcodes and UMIs, came from 5'RACE with constant-segment primers. Using its own MiXCR run on the 5' RACE reads, TCRdb lists one record per CDR3 protein. This table holds roughly 130,000 distinct CDR3 sequences, 5% to 6.5% found once. Sequencing was performed on PBMCs or a T cell subset sorted from them (not recorded which). The TCR sequence derives from an adult woman who had mild COVID-19 (a few samples of this study predate the infection). Cell type and time point are not known. V and J are TRBV7-2 and TRBJ2-1, with D maybe TRBD2 (6 bases). CDR3 sequence: CASSPPRGSGSSYNEQFF. DNA of the CDR3: TGTGCCAGCAGCCCCCCTCGGGGTAGCGGTAGCTCCTACAATGAGCAGTTCTTC.